The subject of this entry is one T cell receptor beta chain. Its antigen is not identified. TCRdb re-analysed the reads in MiXCR, keeping a single row per CDR3 protein. The sample yields roughly 570,000 distinct CDR3 sequences, over 35% seen once. This CDR3 comprises 14 residues. V was shortened by 3 bases and J by 2 bases, with 10 bases between the two germline ends. These data belong to a study of T cell repertoires in cytomegalovirus infection. Overall study: It can be stated that public TCR beta signatures indicated CMV infection as well as a matching HLA type.

The V gene is TRBV12-3 or TRBV12-4, the J gene TRBJ1-2; D not certain. The source of this sequence is a human donor in good health (CMV status not recorded). Some clones in this sample may be carry-over from other donors' samples. This specimen consisted of cultured PBMCs, obtained from culture after CMV antigen stimulation. The CDR3 spells CASSFGQLNYGYTF. The CDR3 DNA reads as TGTGCCAGCAGTTTTGGGCAGCTGAACTATGGCTACACCTTC.